This T cell receptor (beta chain) was captured in a study of molecular identifiers for immune sequencing clone quantification. Naive CD8 T cells underwent sorting with the CD8+CD4-CCR7+CD45RA+ definition. To note about this clonotype: Its target is unknown.

The germline CDR1 and CDR2 sequences are SGHDT and YYEEEE. This CDR3 contains 14 residues. V shed 2 bases and J 2 bases; nucleotides not matched to a gene: 4. Using its own MiXCR run on the PCR reads, TCRdb lists one record per CDR3 protein. The sample lists over 85,000 distinct CDR3 sequences, about 35% occurring once. Study-wide results and caveats: Highly expanded clones may be undercounted when identical TCR molecules share barcodes. Clonotypes topping 20 RNA copies carried over 97% of effector molecules but under 1% of naive ones.

The receptor's source is a human donor in good health. Some libraries in this study had Jurkat cell RNA spiked in. The chain joins TRBV5-6 to TRBJ2-7; 7 nucleotides align to TRBD1. The sample consisted of naive CD8+ T cells from blood, with Jurkat cell RNA spiked in. The subset is: FACS-sorted CD8+CD4-CCR7+CD45RA+ naive T cells. The CDR3 region is CASSFMTGTYEQYF. The CDR3 DNA is TGTGCCAGCAGCTTTATGACAGGGACCTACGAGCAGTACTTC.